This T cell receptor (beta chain) derives from a study of cytomegalovirus exposure and HLA in healthy donors. Study-wide background: Across some 400 genotyped donors, 81% landed in the Caucasian-associated ancestry cluster.

Whole-study results and caveats: Per a later analysis, approximately 16,000 TCR beta sequences showed association with HLA alleles at 0.05 false discovery rate. The authors enumerated under 200 TCR beta chains as linked to cytomegalovirus.

Primers for the PCR totalled 60 Vbeta and 13 Jbeta. Sequencing was performed with immunoSEQ multiplex PCR; in TCRdb, only in-frame clones are kept and a portion is missing. The table includes approximately 140,000 clones, more than 60% detected once. Points on this clone: What it recognizes is unknown.

This TCR was recovered from a man in his forties or fifties in good health and CMV-seropositive. Material: PBMCs.

The CDR3 DNA reads as TGTGCTAGTGGTTCCCCAACAATTAATGAGCAGTTCTTC. Protein product: CASGSPTINEQFF. V usage is TRBV12-5 and J usage is TRBJ2-1, with no clear D. Germline values: CDR1 LGHNT, CDR2 FRNRAP. V lost 4 bases, J lost 7 bases, and 11 bases lay in between. The CDR3 loop spans 13 amino acids.